The 14 T cell receptor beta chains below all came from one sample that was sequenced in a study of PD-1 and CTLA-4 blockade in melanoma. Sequenced by immunoSEQ multiplex PCR; TCRdb stores in-frame clones only, minus some. This table has approximately 15,000 clones, about 73% appearing once. Specimen: CD8+ T cells from peripheral blood, collected from a patient given anti-PD-1 treatment. These receptors all stem from a human donor with melanoma.

This clone was detected only a few times. This sequence joins TRBV4-2 and TRBJ2-7; 8 bases agree with TRBD1. The CDR3 consists of 14 residues. Germline trimming cut 4 bases from V and 2 bases from J; bases unmatched to any gene: 4. Germline V gives CDR1 LGHNA, CDR2 YNFKEQ. In DNA form, the CDR3 reads TGTGCCAGCAGCCCGTTACAGGGGGCCTACGAGCAGTACTTC. Translating gives CASSPLQGAYEQYF.

The chain carries TRBV6-1 and TRBJ1-2; 11 bases are a match to TRBD1. The CDR3 contains 14 residues. Trimming at V came to 2 bases and at J to 6 bases, leaving 2 bases not matched to a gene. In germline, CDR1 is MNHNS, CDR2 SASEGT. The CDR3 protein is CASSEWGQGDGYTF. CDR3 nucleotide sequence: TGTGCCAGCAGTGAATGGGGACAGGGGGATGGCTACACCTTC.

There are a few counts of this clone. The gene calls are TRBV27 and TRBJ1-5, with D possibly being TRBD1 (5 bases). The germline V gene has CDR1 MNHEY and CDR2 SMNVEV (reference sequence). V was cut by 1 base and J by 6 bases, with 7 bases left in between. The CDR3 is made up of 13 amino acids. CDR3 residues: CASSLYRSQPQHF. For the CDR3, the DNA is TGTGCCAGCAGTTTATACAGGAGTCAGCCCCAGCATTTT.

The chain carries TRBV27 and TRBJ2-7; D perhaps matches TRBD1 (6 bases). Germline V lookup: CDR1 MNHEY, CDR2 SMNVEV (reference sequence). The CDR3 consists of 14 residues. Trimming pared 5 bases from V and 4 bases from J, leaving 15 bases between. CDR3 in DNA: TGTGCCAGCAGTCCGGACAGATTGGGTTACGAGCAGTACTTC. Its translation: CASSPDRLGYEQYF.

V gene TRBV2 combines with J gene TRBJ2-2; D not resolved. V was clipped by 8 bases and J by 0 bases, with 16 bases between them. Per germline, CDR1 SNHLY and CDR2 FYNNEI. The CDR3 is made up of 16 amino acids. The chain's CDR3 is CASQDLESPNTGELFF. The CDR3 DNA reads TGTGCCAGCCAAGATTTGGAAAGTCCGAACACCGGGGAGCTGTTTTTT.

The chain joins TRBV12-5 to TRBJ1-1; 10 bases fit TRBD1. Per germline, CDR1 LGHNT and CDR2 FRNRAP. Trimming removed 3 bases from V and 9 bases from J; junction bases left unmatched: 4. CDR3 length equals 13 residues. The CDR3: CASGLGDRGKAFF. CDR3 bases: TGTGCTAGTGGTTTAGGGGACAGGGGCAAAGCTTTCTTT. Supplemented by reference TRBV12-5 and TRBJ1-1, the full variable domain reads DARVTQTPRHKVTEMGQEVTMRCQPILGHNTVFWYRQTMMQGLELLAYFRNRAPLDDSGMPKDRFSAEMPDATLATLKIQPSEPRDSAVYFCASGLGDRGKAFFGQGTRLTVV.

As concerns this clone: One junction end does not reproduce the germline sequence, and a read error may be involved. The V and J genes are TRBV6-5 and TRBJ1-2, with D possibly TRBD1 on 5 matching bases. Germline V lookup: CDR1 MNHEY, CDR2 SVGAGI. The length of the CDR3 is 15 residues. DNA for the CDR3: TGTGCCAGCGGGGGAGAGCAAACCGTCTTCTATGACTACACCTTC. This gives the protein CASGGEQTVFYDYTF.

The J gene is TRBJ1-5, the V gene TRBV24-1, with 7 bases identical to TRBD1. Germline V lookup: CDR1 KGHDR, CDR2 SFDVKD. Trimming cost V 4 bases and J 4 bases; bases outside gene matches: 6. The CDR3 has 15 residues. The CDR3, as DNA: TGTGCCACCAGTGACCCTAACAGGGGAAATCAGCCCCAGCATTTT. It specifies CATSDPNRGNQPQHF.

This clone was recorded a few times. The chain has TRBV3-1 (or the pseudogene TRBV3-2) and TRBJ2-7; weak D call: TRBD1 (6 bases). The CDR3 runs 13 residues. Germline V gene lookup returns CDR1 LGHDT and CDR2 YNNKEL (reference sequence). V was clipped by 3 bases and J by 5 bases, with 11 bases between them. The CDR3 coding sequence is TGTGCCAGCAGCCACACAGGGTCCCACGAGCAGTACTTC. As protein: CASSHTGSHEQYF.

The gene calls are TRBV2 and TRBJ2-1; D assignment may be TRBD1 or TRBD2 (5 bases each). The CDR3 runs to 18 residues. Trimming removed 9 bases from V and 4 bases from J, with 28 bases in between. The V gene's germline CDR1 is SNHLY and CDR2 FYNNEI. Written as DNA, the CDR3 is TGTGCCAGTCTAGTAGGGGTAACGGCTAGCAAGTTATACAATGAGCAGTTCTTC. Its translation: CASLVGVTASKLYNEQFF.

The chain has TRBV19 and TRBJ2-7, with 15 bases matching TRBD2. CDR3 length: 16 residues. Germline V CDR1 and CDR2: LNHDA, SQIVND (reference sequence). The junction had 1 base not matched to a gene; V was cut back by 3 bases and J by 1 base. The chain's CDR3 is CASSIGTSGRSYEQYF. The CDR3, as DNA: TGTGCCAGTAGTATTGGGACTAGCGGGAGGTCCTACGAGCAGTACTTC.

This clone was found once. The rearrangement joins TRBV4-1 to TRBJ1-4, with D hard to call. V gave up 8 bases and J gave up 4 bases, with 17 bases separating them. In germline, CDR1 is MGHRA, CDR2 YSYEKL. The CDR3 contains 15 residues. CDR3 protein: CASGLGHPLNEKLFF. The CDR3 DNA reads TGCGCCAGCGGCCTGGGTCATCCGCTTAATGAAAAACTGTTTTTT.

DNA of the CDR3: TGTGCCAGCAGCGTAGGGACCAATCAAGAGACCCAGTACTTC. Protein product: CASSVGTNQETQYF. V and J are TRBV9 and TRBJ2-5; D remains ambiguous. CDR1 is SGDLS, CDR2 YYNGEE, per germline. The CDR3 has 14 amino acids. Trimming stripped 0 bases from V and 2 bases from J, with 8 bases between.

This clone has more than one count but fewer than ten. This sequence joins TRBV2 and TRBJ1-6, with 10 nucleotides matching TRBD1. The CDR3 totals 16 residues. With 7 bases clipped from V and 7 bases from J, the junction kept 10 bases outside the gene matches. Germline values: CDR1 SNHLY, CDR2 FYNNEI. CDR3 coding DNA: TGTGCCAGCACCTCTAGGGGGACAGGGGTCAATTCACCCCTCCACTTT. As protein: CASTSRGTGVNSPLHF.